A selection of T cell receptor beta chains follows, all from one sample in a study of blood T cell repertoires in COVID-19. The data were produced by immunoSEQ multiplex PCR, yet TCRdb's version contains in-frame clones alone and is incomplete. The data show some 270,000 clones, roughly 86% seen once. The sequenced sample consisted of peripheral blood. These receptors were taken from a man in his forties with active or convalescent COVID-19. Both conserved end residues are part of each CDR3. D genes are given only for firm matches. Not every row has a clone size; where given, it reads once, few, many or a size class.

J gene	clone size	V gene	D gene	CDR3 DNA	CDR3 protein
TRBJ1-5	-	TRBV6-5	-	TGTGCCAGCAGTTACGGAGGGGTGGCGGGCCAGCCCCAGCATTTT	CASSYGGVAGQPQHF
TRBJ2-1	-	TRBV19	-	TGTGCCAGTAGTACCTTTAGCGCAGACTACAATGAGCAGTTCTTC	CASSTFSADYNEQFF
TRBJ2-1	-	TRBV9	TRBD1	TGTGCCAGCAGCCCCGGGACAGGGGCCTACAATGAGCAGTTCTTC	CASSPGTGAYNEQFF
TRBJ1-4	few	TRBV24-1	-	TGTGCCACCAGACAGACTTATTCAGGCACGACAAGGAGGGGACCAGGAACTAATGAAAAACTGTTTTTT	CATRQTYSGTTRRGPGTNEKLFF
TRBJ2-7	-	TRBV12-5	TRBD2	TGTGCTAGTGGTTTCGTGGCAGGGCGATTGTTTGGGCGGGAGTCTTACGAGCAGTACTTC	CASGFVAGRLFGRESYEQYF
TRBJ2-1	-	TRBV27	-	TGTGCCAGCAGTTTTGGGGGCCCTAGCAATGAGCAGTTCTTC	CASSFGGPSNEQFF
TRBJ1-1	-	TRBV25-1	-	TGTGCCAGCAGTGAACCCCCCAAAAACACTGAAGCTTTCTTT	CASSEPPKNTEAFF
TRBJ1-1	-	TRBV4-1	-	TGCGCCAGCAGCCAAGAGGGAGTCATGAACACTGAAGCTTTCTTT	CASSQEGVMNTEAFF
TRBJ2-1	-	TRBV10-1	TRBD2	TGCGCCAGTAATAGCGGGGGGCCTAACAATGAGCAGTTCTTC	CASNSGGPNNEQFF
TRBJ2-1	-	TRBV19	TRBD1	TGTGCCTCAGGGGGAGACACGCCTTACAATGAGCAGTTCTTC	CASGGDTPYNEQFF
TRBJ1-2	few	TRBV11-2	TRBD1	TGTGCCAGCAGCTCGGACAGGGTCAATGGCTACACCTTC	CASSSDRVNGYTF
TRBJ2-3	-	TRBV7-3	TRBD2	TGTGCCAGCAGCTCTAGCGGGGGGGCAGCAGATACGCAGTATTTT	CASSSSGGAADTQYF
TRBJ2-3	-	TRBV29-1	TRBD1	TGCAGCGTGATTGGACAGGGGTATGCAGATACGCAGTATTTT	CSVIGQGYADTQYF
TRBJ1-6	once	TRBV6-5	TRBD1	TGTGCCAGCAGTTATTCAGGGACAGGGGGGAATTCACCCCTCCACTTT	CASSYSGTGGNSPLHF
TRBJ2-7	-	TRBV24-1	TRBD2	TGTGCCACCAGTGATCGCCCCGGCGGGAGGAGCTCCTACGAGCAGTACTTC	CATSDRPGGRSSYEQYF
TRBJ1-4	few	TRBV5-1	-	TGCGCCAGCAGCTTAAGTGGGGCAGAAAAACTGTTTTTT	CASSLSGAEKLFF
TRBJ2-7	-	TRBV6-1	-	TGTGCCAGCAGTGAATCAGGGATTCGCTACGAGCAGTACTTC	CASSESGIRYEQYF
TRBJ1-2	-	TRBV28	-	TGTGCCAGCAGTTTAGCGGGGGCGCAAGGCGGCTACACCTTC	CASSLAGAQGGYTF
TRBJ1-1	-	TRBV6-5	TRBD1	TGTGCCAGCAGTTACTCTTTTGCACAGGGGGCTTCTGAAGCTTTCTTT	CASSYSFAQGASEAFF
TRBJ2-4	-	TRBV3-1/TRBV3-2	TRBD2	TGTGCCAGCAGCCTGGGACTAGCGGAAAACATTCAGTACTTC	CASSLGLAENIQYF
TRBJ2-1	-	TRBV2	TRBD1	TGTGCCAGCAAAGACTTCCGGGACAGGGCTGGGAAGGAGCAGTTCTTC	CASKDFRDRAGKEQFF
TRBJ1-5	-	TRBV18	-	TGTGCCAGCTCACCAAGCGGCGACGGCAATCAGCCCCAGCATTTT	CASSPSGDGNQPQHF
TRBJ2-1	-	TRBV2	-	TGTGCCAGCAGTGAACCCGGACAGTCAAACCTTGAGCAGTTCTTC	CASSEPGQSNLEQFF
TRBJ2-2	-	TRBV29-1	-	TGCAGCGTTGAAGTACAGTCCGCCGGGGAGCTGTTTTTT	CSVEVQSAGELFF
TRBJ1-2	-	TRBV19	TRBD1	TGTGCCATTGAACAGGGGACCTATGGCTACACCTTC	CAIEQGTYGYTF
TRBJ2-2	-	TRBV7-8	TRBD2	TGTGCCAGCAGCTCCACCCGGACTAGCGAGCCGACCGGGGAGCTGTTTTTT	CASSSTRTSEPTGELFF
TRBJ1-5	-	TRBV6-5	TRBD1	TGTGCCAGTCTCCCGGGACAGGGGCAGGGGCCCCAGCATTTT	CASLPGQGQGPQHF
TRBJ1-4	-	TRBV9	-	TGTGCCAGCAGCGTGGCTGCAACTAATGAAAAACTGTTTTTT	CASSVAATNEKLFF
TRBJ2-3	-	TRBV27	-	TGTGCCAGCAGTTTACTCAGCACAGATACGCAGTATTTT	CASSLLSTDTQYF
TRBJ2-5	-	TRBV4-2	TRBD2	TGTGCCAGCAGCCAAGCCCCTAGCGGGGTGGGAGAGACCCAGTACTTC	CASSQAPSGVGETQYF
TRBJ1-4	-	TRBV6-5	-	TGTGCCAGCAGTTACGGCCCGGGGGGGGAAAAACTGTTTTTT	CASSYGPGGEKLFF
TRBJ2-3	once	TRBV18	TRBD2	TGTGCCAGCTCACTCATCCCCACTAGCGGGAGACGCACAGATACGCAGTATTTT	CASSLIPTSGRRTDTQYF
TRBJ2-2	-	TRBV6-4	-	TGTGCCAGCAGCCCGTACGGGGGTATCACCGGGGAGCTGTTTTTT	CASSPYGGITGELFF
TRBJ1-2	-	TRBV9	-	TGTGCCAGCAGCGTACCCGGTCGGGGTGGGGATGGCTACACCTTC	CASSVPGRGGDGYTF
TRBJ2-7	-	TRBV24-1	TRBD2	TGTGCCACCAGTCCTAGCGGGGGGGACTACGAGCAGTACTTC	CATSPSGGDYEQYF
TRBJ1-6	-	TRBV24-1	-	TGTGCCACCAGTGAGGGAGGGCGTTCACCCCTCCACTTT	CATSEGGRSPLHF
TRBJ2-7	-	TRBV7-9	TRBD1	TGTGCCAGCAGCTACCGACAGGGGAACGCCCACGAGCAGTACTTC	CASSYRQGNAHEQYF
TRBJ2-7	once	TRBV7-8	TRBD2	TGTGCCAGCAGCGTAGGACTAGTAGGTGAGCAGTACTTC	CASSVGLVGEQYF
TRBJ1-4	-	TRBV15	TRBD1	TGTGCCACCAACGACAGGGGTAGGACTGAAAAACTGTTTTTT	CATNDRGRTEKLFF
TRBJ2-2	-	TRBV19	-	TGTGCCAGTACTCCTAACACCGGGGAGCTGTTTTTT	CASTPNTGELFF
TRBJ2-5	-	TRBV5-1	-	TGCGCCAGCAGTTTTGGGGGCTTGGAGACCCAGTACTTC	CASSFGGLETQYF
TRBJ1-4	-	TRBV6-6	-	TGTGCCAGCAGTCTAGCCTCGGAGGCACTGTTTTTT	CASSLASEALFF
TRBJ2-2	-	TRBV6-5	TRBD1	TGTGCCAGCAGGGGACAGGTCAACACCGGGGAGCTGTTTTTT	CASRGQVNTGELFF
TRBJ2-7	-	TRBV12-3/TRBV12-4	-	TGTGCCAGCAGTTCCGGGGACTACGAGCAGTACTTC	CASSSGDYEQYF
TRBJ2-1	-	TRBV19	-	TGTGCCAGTAGAGGCAGGGAAAACAATGAGCAGTTCTTC	CASRGRENNEQFF
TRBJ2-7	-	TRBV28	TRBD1	TGTGCCAGCATCCCAGCAGGACAGGGGGCTAAGGAGCAGTACTTC	CASIPAGQGAKEQYF
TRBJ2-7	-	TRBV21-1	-	TGTGCCAGCAGCAAAAGGGACCGGGGGTCTAGCGGGAGGGCTAGCTCCTACGAGCAGTACTTC	CASSKRDRGSSGRASSYEQYF
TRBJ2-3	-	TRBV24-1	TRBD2	TGTGCCACCAGTGATTTGCCCTGGCGGGAGCAGGCAGATACGCAGTATTTT	CATSDLPWREQADTQYF
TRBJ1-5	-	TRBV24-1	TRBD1	TGTGCCACCAGTGTCGCCCCGGGACAGGTAAATCAGCCCCAGCATTTT	CATSVAPGQVNQPQHF
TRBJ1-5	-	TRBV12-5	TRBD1	TGTGCTAGTGGCACGGGACAGGGAAGTCAGCCCCAGCATTTT	CASGTGQGSQPQHF
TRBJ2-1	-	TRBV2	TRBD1	TGTGCCAGCAGTCGGACAGGGTTGAATGAGCAGTTCTTC	CASSRTGLNEQFF